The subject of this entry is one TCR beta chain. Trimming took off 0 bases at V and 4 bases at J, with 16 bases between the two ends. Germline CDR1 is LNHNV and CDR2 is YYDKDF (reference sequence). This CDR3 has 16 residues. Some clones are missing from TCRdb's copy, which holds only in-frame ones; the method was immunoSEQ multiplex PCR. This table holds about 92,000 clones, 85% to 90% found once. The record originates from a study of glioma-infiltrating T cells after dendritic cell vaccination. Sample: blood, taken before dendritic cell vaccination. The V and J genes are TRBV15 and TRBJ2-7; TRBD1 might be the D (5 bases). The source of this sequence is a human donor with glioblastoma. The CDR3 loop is CATSRDVGQGFYEQYF. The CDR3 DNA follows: TGTGCCACCAGCAGAGATGTAGGCCAGGGTTTTTACGAGCAGTACTTC.